Below, 24 T cell receptor beta chains from the same sample are listed, as sequenced in a study of blood T cells in healthy people across ages. The second PCR ran about 6 to 12 cycles with a sample-barcoded 5' primer and J-beta primers. TCRdb passed the 5' RACE reads through MiXCR, listing each CDR3 protein once. Of 1.2 million to 1.5 million distinct CDR3 sequences listed, 35% to 45% are singletons. The specimen was blood. These TCRs come from a woman in her late teens or twenties in good health.

The chain has TRBV20-1 and TRBJ2-1; D ambiguous. This CDR3 has 15 residues. V lost 1 base and J 8 bases, leaving 18 bases between the germline ends. Germline-derived CDR1 and CDR2 are DFQATT and SNEGSKA (reference sequence). CDR3 in DNA: TGCAGTGCTAGAGGTCTAAGCGTGGGTGTGGATGAGCAGTTCTTC. Translated: CSARGLSVGVDEQFF.

The chain carries TRBV2 and TRBJ2-7; 8 positions match TRBD2. This CDR3 has 16 amino acids. The V gene end was trimmed by 4 bases and the J gene end by 3 bases; junction bases not matched to a gene: 11. Germline CDR1 and CDR2: SNHLY and FYNNEI. The CDR3 DNA is TGTGCCAGCAGTGGTATGCGAGCGGGAGTTTTCTACGAGCAGTACTTC. Translating it yields CASSGMRAGVFYEQYF.

This sequence joins TRBV10-3 and TRBJ2-3, with 13 bases that match TRBD2. The germline V gene encodes CDR1 ENHRY and CDR2 SYGVKD. J was trimmed by 3 bases and V by 6 bases; bases with no gene match: 6. This CDR3 has 16 amino acids. CDR3 sequence reads: CAIRTSGRNQTDTQYF. The CDR3 coding sequence is TGTGCCATCAGGACTAGCGGGAGGAATCAGACAGATACGCAGTATTTT.

This clonotype was detected only a few times. The genes are TRBV28 and TRBJ2-3; D is possibly TRBD2 (5 bases). Germline values: CDR1 MDHEN, CDR2 SYDVKM. V was cut by 6 bases and J by 9 bases, with 16 bases left in between. The CDR3 sequence is 13 residues long. This CDR3 is CASRNFGVGTQYF. The DNA of the CDR3 is TGTGCCAGCAGAAATTTCGGGGTAGGGACGCAGTATTTT. Drawing the rest from reference TRBV28 and TRBJ2-3, the complete variable domain is DVKVTQSSRYLVKRTGEKVFLECVQDMDHENMFWYRQDPGLGLRLIYFSYDVKMKEKGDIPEGYSVSREKKERFSLILESASTNQTSMYLCASRNFGVGTQYFGPGTRLTVL.

This clonotype was observed a handful of times. J is TRBJ1-1 and V is TRBV7-2; D is undetermined. Germline V gene lookup returns CDR1 SGHTA and CDR2 FQGNSA. The CDR3 covers 14 residues. Deletions cut 5 bases from V and 6 bases from J, with 16 bases between. The CDR3 spells CASSPRSQAAEAFF. The DNA for the CDR3 is TGTGCCAGCAGCCCGCGGAGCCAGGCAGCTGAAGCTTTCTTT.

The rearrangement uses TRBV30 and TRBJ1-5, with no clear D. This CDR3 is built from 14 residues. V was cut by 1 base and J by 11 bases, with 18 bases left in between. In germline, CDR1 is GTSNPN, CDR2 SVGIG (reference sequence). DNA for the CDR3: TGTGCCTGGAGTGCACACCTCCGACTCGAAACCCAGCATTTT. This encodes CAWSAHLRLETQHF.

This clonotype has a handful of counts. The V call is TRBV7-9, the J call TRBJ1-3, with 8 nucleotides matching TRBD1. The V gene's germline CDR1 is SEHNR and CDR2 FQNEAQ (reference sequence). V gave up 5 bases and J gave up 0 bases; unmatched junction bases: 6. The CDR3 has 16 amino acids. DNA of the CDR3: TGTGCCAGCAGCGGACAGGGCCTAAGCTCTGGAAACACCATATATTTT. This codes for CASSGQGLSSGNTIYF.

This clonotype was seen many times. The genes are TRBV4-2 and TRBJ2-7; 8 nucleotides align to TRBD2. The CDR3 sequence is 15 residues long. V lost 0 bases to trimming and J lost 4 bases; unmatched junction nucleotides: 5. Germline values: CDR1 LGHNA, CDR2 YNFKEQ. The CDR3 DNA reads as TGTGCCAGCAGCCAAGATCGCGGGGGGCCTTACGAGCAGTACTTC. Translating it yields CASSQDRGGPYEQYF.

The chain carries TRBV2 and TRBJ2-7; D call uncertain. The germline gives CDR1 SNHLY, CDR2 FYNNEI. V lost 0 bases to trimming and J lost 3 bases, with 9 bases between them. The CDR3 covers 14 residues. CDR3 nucleotide sequence: TGTGCCAGCAGTGAAGCCCCGGTCCACTACGAGCAGTACTTC. This sequence encodes CASSEAPVHYEQYF.

The gene calls are TRBV4-1 and TRBJ2-5; no firm D call. V was cut by 1 base and J by 5 bases, with 14 bases left in between. The length of the CDR3 is 15 residues. CDR1 is MGHRA, CDR2 YSYEKL, per germline. The CDR3 protein is CASSQVSVGIETQYF. The CDR3 DNA reads TGCGCCAGCAGCCAAGTGTCGGTAGGGATCGAGACCCAGTACTTC.

This chain connects TRBV27 to TRBJ1-6; D gene ambiguous. CDR3 length: 12 residues. V lost 4 bases to trimming and J lost 9 bases, with 7 bases between them. Germline CDR1 MNHEY, CDR2 SMNVEV (reference sequence). The CDR3 bases are TGTGCCAGCAGTTCGGTTCGTTCACCCCTCCACTTT. Translating gives CASSSVRSPLHF.

This clonotype came up a few times. The CDR3 reads CASSLTKASGGYSGELFF. The CDR3 DNA reads as TGTGCCAGCAGCTTAACGAAGGCTAGCGGGGGGTATAGCGGGGAGCTGTTTTTT. This sequence joins TRBV7-3 and TRBJ2-2, with 11 positions matching TRBD2. J was trimmed by 7 bases and V by 0 bases; bases with no gene match: 10. Germline lookup yields CDR1 SGHTA and CDR2 FQGTGA. CDR3 length equals 18 residues.

The rearrangement joins TRBV7-2 to TRBJ2-7, with 11 nucleotides matching TRBD2. The CDR3 totals 16 residues. Trimming removed 5 bases from V and 4 bases from J; junction bases left unmatched: 10. CDR1 and CDR2 from the germline V gene are SGHTA and FQGNSA. The CDR3 loop reads CASSPGLAVPPYEQYF. Written as DNA, the CDR3 is TGTGCCAGCAGCCCGGGACTAGCGGTTCCCCCGTACGAGCAGTACTTC.

The CDR3 is CASRPLAQATYEQYF. The CDR3 nucleotides are TGTGCCAGCAGGCCACTCGCACAGGCGACCTACGAGCAGTACTTC. V usage is TRBV6-5 and J usage is TRBJ2-4, with a weak D call TRBD1 (5 bases). Matching the DNA end better, TRBJ2-7 makes the J call doubtful. From germline, CDR1 is MNHEY and CDR2 SVGAGI. This CDR3 spans 15 amino acids.

The V gene is TRBV20-1, the J gene TRBJ2-1; perhaps TRBD1 as D (7 bases). The CDR3 is 14 amino acids. From germline, CDR1 is DFQATT and CDR2 SNEGSKA (reference sequence). The ends were cut back, 1 base at V and 4 bases at J, with 11 bases in the middle. The CDR3 loop reads CSARVTGTYNEQFF. In nucleotides, the CDR3 is TGCAGTGCTAGAGTGACAGGGACTTACAATGAGCAGTTCTTC.

V gene TRBV4-1 combines with J gene TRBJ2-7, with 8 bases identical to TRBD2. CDR1 and CDR2 from the germline V gene are MGHRA and YSYEKL. Germline trimming cut 0 bases from V and 7 bases from J; bases unmatched to any gene: 8. The CDR3 extends over 15 amino acids. DNA of the CDR3: TGCGCCAGCAGCCAAGATCCGGGACTAGGGGGGGAGCAGTACTTC. Protein sequence: CASSQDPGLGGEQYF.

This clonotype appeared a few times. The chain combines TRBV6-1 with TRBJ1-6; the D is unclear. The germline CDR1 and CDR2 sequences are MNHNS and SASEGT. V lost 3 bases, J lost 10 bases, and 13 bases lay in between. This CDR3 comprises 14 residues. CDR3 amino acids: CASSEGRGTSPLHF. As DNA, the CDR3 is TGTGCCAGCAGTGAGGGAAGAGGTACCTCACCCCTCCACTTT.

This clonotype showed up just a few times. The rearrangement links TRBV9 to TRBJ2-3; D gene unclear. V dropped 9 bases and J dropped 0 bases, with 14 bases sitting between them. Germline CDR1 SGDLS, CDR2 YYNGEE. The CDR3 runs 14 residues. The CDR3: CANDFILSTDTQYF. In nucleotides, the CDR3 is TGTGCCAACGACTTCATACTTAGCACAGATACGCAGTATTTT.

The V and J genes are TRBV2 and TRBJ2-6; D perhaps matches TRBD1 (6 bases). The CDR3 contains 20 residues. Trimming removed 7 bases at V and 1 base at J, with 26 bases between. Germline V gene sequence: CDR1 SNHLY, CDR2 FYNNEI. CDR3 sequence reads: CASTLRQGHSMGSGANVLTF. Written as DNA, the CDR3 is TGTGCCAGCACCCTTCGCCAGGGACACTCGATGGGATCTGGGGCCAACGTCCTGACTTTC.

The rearrangement joins TRBV5-1 to TRBJ2-7; 10 bases align to TRBD1. Germline V lookup: CDR1 SGHRS, CDR2 YFSETQ. The CDR3 contains 15 residues. The ends lost 0 bases at V and 5 bases at J; junction bases unmatched: 5. CDR3 sequence reads: CASSLVGTGANEQYF. The CDR3 DNA reads TGCGCCAGCAGCTTGGTAGGGACAGGGGCCAACGAGCAGTACTTC.

This clonotype appeared a few times. This rearrangement joins TRBV7-9 to TRBJ1-1; D is unresolved. The ends were cut back, 4 bases at V and 1 base at J, with 4 bases in the middle. Germline assignment: CDR1 SEHNR and CDR2 FQNEAQ (reference sequence). The CDR3 has 12 amino acids. The CDR3 DNA reads TGTGCCAGCAGCTCGCGGAACACTGAAGCTTTCTTT. This encodes CASSSRNTEAFF.

This chain uses TRBV3-1 with TRBJ2-1, with 9 bases fitting TRBD2. The length of the CDR3 is 16 residues. V shed 2 bases and J 6 bases; nucleotides not matched to a gene: 8. Per germline, CDR1 LGHDT and CDR2 YNNKEL (reference sequence). The CDR3 here is CASSQSSSGSGNEQFF. CDR3 DNA: TGTGCCAGCAGCCAATCAAGTAGCGGGAGTGGCAATGAGCAGTTCTTC.

The chain recombines TRBV5-6 with TRBJ2-1; D is possibly TRBD2 (6 bases). V lost 5 bases, J lost 7 bases, and 16 bases lay in between. The CDR3 is 14 residues long. CDR1 SGHDT and CDR2 YYEEEE come from the germline V gene. The CDR3 protein is CASSPRLGGNEQFF. The CDR3 region has the DNA TGTGCCAGCAGTCCTCGACTAGGCGGGAATGAGCAGTTCTTC.

V is TRBV11-1 and J is TRBJ2-5; no definite D call. The germline CDR1 and CDR2 sequences are SGHAT and FQDESV (reference sequence). Trimming took off 4 bases at V and 4 bases at J, with 19 bases between the two ends. The CDR3 consists of 16 residues. CDR3 sequence: CASSSTRTASPETQYF. The CDR3 DNA follows: TGTGCCAGCAGCTCAACCCGGACGGCCTCCCCAGAGACCCAGTACTTC.